This entry lists 16 T cell receptor beta chains sequenced from one sample in a study of CD8 T cells in ankylosing spondylitis. Study-wide results and caveats: Within ankylosing spondylitis blood, a TCR beta motif made up of under 10 highly homologous variants appeared to be characteristic.

These TCRs' antigens remain unknown. One entry per CDR3 protein results from TCRdb running MiXCR on the 5' RACE reads. The data contain over 400,000 distinct CDR3 sequences, roughly 26% of them singletons. The sample taken for sequencing was blood, either unsorted or a sorted T cell fraction (not recorded which). The receptors come from a male donor with ankylosing spondylitis.

The genes are TRBV20-1 and TRBJ2-7, with 13 bases fitting TRBD2. Germline loops: CDR1 DFQATT, CDR2 SNEGSKA (reference sequence). The CDR3 has 13 residues. The CDR3 coding sequence is TGCAGCTACGGGACTAGCGGGACCTACGAGCAGTACTTC. It codes for CSYGTSGTYEQYF.

This clonotype was picked up a small number of times. The V call is TRBV5-1, the J call TRBJ2-7; D unclear. In germline, CDR1 is SGHRS, CDR2 YFSETQ. There are 13 residues in the CDR3. V shed 1 base and J shed 7 bases, with 12 bases lying between them. The CDR3 DNA follows: TGCGCCAGCAGCTTGAAGGACCTCGGGGAGCAGTACTTC. Protein sequence: CASSLKDLGEQYF.

This clonotype was seen many times. J is TRBJ1-1 and V is TRBV3-1; D is unclear. The CDR3 loop spans 15 amino acids. Trimming removed 5 bases from V and 0 bases from J, with 13 bases in between. Germline CDR1 LGHDT, CDR2 YNNKEL (reference sequence). The CDR3 loop reads CASSLAGSMNTEAFF. The CDR3 DNA follows: TGTGCCAGCAGCTTGGCGGGCAGCATGAACACTGAAGCTTTCTTT. The full variable domain, in which reference TRBV3-1 and TRBJ1-1 provide the parts outside the CDR3, is DTAVSQTPKYLVTQMGNDKSIKCEQNLGHDTMYWYKQDSKKFLKIMFSYNNKELIINETVPNRFSPKSPDKAHLNLHINSLELGDSAVYFCASSLAGSMNTEAFFGQGTRLTVV.

This chain connects TRBV12-3 or TRBV12-4 to TRBJ2-1; TRBD2 matches 9 bases. Germline trimming cut 2 bases from V and 3 bases from J; bases unmatched to any gene: 11. The CDR3 extends over 18 amino acids. The chain's CDR3 is CASSLWNRAGGVYNEQFF. The CDR3 region has the DNA TGTGCCAGCAGTTTATGGAATAGAGCGGGAGGCGTCTACAATGAGCAGTTCTTC.

In its sample, this clonotype was seen a few times. V and J are TRBV10-3 and TRBJ2-3, with 7 bases lining up with TRBD1. Germline lookup yields CDR1 ENHRY and CDR2 SYGVKD. Trimming at V came to 6 bases and at J to 4 bases, leaving 10 bases not matched to a gene. CDR3 size: 15 residues. CDR3 nucleotide sequence: TGTGCCATCAGCCAACAGGGGTCCGTGGCAGATACGCAGTATTTT. Amino acids: CAISQQGSVADTQYF.

The genes are TRBV29-1 and TRBJ2-5; D possibly corresponds to TRBD2 (7 bases). This CDR3 comprises 13 residues. With 4 bases removed from V and 5 bases from J, the gap between germline ends came to 14 bases. In germline, CDR1 is SQVTM, CDR2 ANQGSEA. CDR3 protein: CSVVGGGRETQYF. The CDR3, as DNA: TGCAGCGTTGTGGGCGGGGGCCGGGAGACCCAGTACTTC.

The rearrangement joins TRBV7-2 to TRBJ1-5; D perhaps matches TRBD1 (6 bases). The CDR3 is 16 amino acids. With 2 bases removed from V and 5 bases from J, the gap between germline ends came to 16 bases. The germline V gene has CDR1 SGHTA and CDR2 FQGNSA. The CDR3 region has the DNA TGTGCCAGCAGCTTAACAGGGACCGCGGCAGATCAGCCCCAGCATTTT. Its protein product is CASSLTGTAADQPQHF.

A few counts support this clonotype. The chain combines TRBV20-1 with TRBJ1-5, with D possibly being TRBD1 (5 bases). Germline-derived CDR1 and CDR2 are DFQATT and SNEGSKA (reference sequence). V was shortened by 0 bases and J by 2 bases, with 20 bases between the two germline ends. The length of the CDR3 is 18 residues. The CDR3 region is CSARDWQGKGSGNQPQHF. As DNA, the CDR3 is TGCAGTGCTAGAGATTGGCAGGGTAAAGGGTCGGGCAATCAGCCCCAGCATTTT.

V is TRBV20-1 and J is TRBJ2-5; D could derive from TRBD1 or TRBD2 (6 bases each). Trimming took off 6 bases at V and 1 base at J, with 12 bases between the two ends. Germline V gene lookup returns CDR1 DFQATT and CDR2 SNEGSKA (reference sequence). The CDR3 has 13 residues. CDR3 in amino acids: CSAQGGTQETQYF. CDR3 nucleotides: TGCAGTGCCCAAGGGGGGACCCAAGAGACCCAGTACTTC.

The rearrangement uses TRBV6-1 and TRBJ2-7, with D perhaps matching TRBD1 or TRBD2 (5 bases each). V was pared by 5 bases and J by 1 base, with 18 bases between. The CDR3 length is 16 residues. Germline assignment: CDR1 MNHNS and CDR2 SASEGT. The CDR3 region is CASSPRGALRSYEQYF. CDR3 in DNA: TGTGCCAGCAGTCCTAGAGGGGCTCTGAGATCCTACGAGCAGTACTTC.

This clonotype was seen a handful of times. The chain uses TRBV12-3 or TRBV12-4 and TRBJ1-2; D is unclear. This CDR3 spans 14 amino acids. V lost 6 bases and J lost 4, with 15 bases in between. In DNA, the CDR3 is TGTGCCAGCAGACTGACGGGTGTACGCTATGGCTACACCTTC. Translated, it gives CASRLTGVRYGYTF.

In its sample, this clonotype was seen a few times. The rearrangement joins TRBV10-3 to TRBJ2-1; no firm D call. Germline lookup yields CDR1 ENHRY and CDR2 SYGVKD. CDR3 length: 14 amino acids. Trimming took off 3 bases at V and 3 bases at J, with 9 bases between the two ends. CDR3 sequence (DNA): TGTGCCATCAGTGATCCGACAAGCTACAATGAGCAGTTCTTC. It encodes CAISDPTSYNEQFF.

This chain uses TRBV7-9 with TRBJ2-1; no clear D. Germline V lookup: CDR1 SEHNR, CDR2 FQNEAQ (reference sequence). V lost 1 base and J 2 bases, leaving 12 bases between the germline ends. CDR3 length: 16 amino acids. The CDR3 reads CASSLVLGYTYNEQFF. CDR3 nucleotide sequence: TGTGCCAGCAGCTTAGTCTTAGGATACACCTACAATGAGCAGTTCTTC.

This chain connects TRBV3-1 to TRBJ1-5; tentatively, D is TRBD1 (5 bases). Between the trimmed V and J ends, which lost 3 bases and 9 bases, there was a span of 12 bases. CDR3 size: 13 residues. Germline V lookup: CDR1 LGHDT, CDR2 YNNKEL (reference sequence). The DNA for the CDR3 is TGTGCCAGCAGCCAGACAGTTCGAGGGCCCCAGCATTTT. This gives the protein CASSQTVRGPQHF.

This clonotype was counted a few times. The chain uses TRBV18 and TRBJ1-5; the D is unclear. Between the trimmed V and J ends, which lost 2 bases and 1 base, there was a span of 9 bases. The CDR3 sequence is 15 residues long. Germline values: CDR1 KGHSH, CDR2 LQKENI. CDR3 amino acids: CASSPTGGSNQPQHF. The CDR3 DNA follows: TGTGCCAGCTCACCAACGGGTGGGAGCAATCAGCCCCAGCATTTT.

The table lists this clonotype with a few counts. The genes are TRBV4-2 and TRBJ2-1, with TRBD2 as a possible D gene (5 bases). V shed 0 bases and J shed 4 bases, with 22 bases lying between them. CDR3 length equals 19 residues. Germline V gene data show CDR1 as LGHNA and CDR2 as YNFKEQ. Here the CDR3 reads CASSQDSPRLARGYNEQFF. The CDR3 DNA reads TGTGCCAGCAGCCAAGATTCTCCGCGACTGGCCCGCGGGTACAATGAGCAGTTCTTC.